Detailed here is one TCR beta chain. The record originates from a study of cytomegalovirus exposure and HLA in healthy donors. Primers: 60 Vbeta forward and 13 Jbeta reverse. Method: immunoSEQ multiplex PCR; TCRdb's copy keeps in-frame clones and lacks some. The sample includes about 150,000 clones, around four fifths seen only once; the top ten take approximately 2%. The CDR3 has 14 residues. V shed 4 bases and J 5 bases; nucleotides not matched to a gene: 11. From germline, CDR1 is GTSNPN and CDR2 SVGIG (reference sequence). The sequenced sample was PBMCs. The V gene is TRBV30, the J gene TRBJ2-7; TRBD1 matches at 7 bases. This sequence was found in a young man in good health and CMV-seronegative. CDR3 sequence: CAWTGWGRGNEQYF. CDR3 DNA sequence: TGTGCCTGGACCGGGTGGGGCAGGGGGAACGAGCAGTACTTC.